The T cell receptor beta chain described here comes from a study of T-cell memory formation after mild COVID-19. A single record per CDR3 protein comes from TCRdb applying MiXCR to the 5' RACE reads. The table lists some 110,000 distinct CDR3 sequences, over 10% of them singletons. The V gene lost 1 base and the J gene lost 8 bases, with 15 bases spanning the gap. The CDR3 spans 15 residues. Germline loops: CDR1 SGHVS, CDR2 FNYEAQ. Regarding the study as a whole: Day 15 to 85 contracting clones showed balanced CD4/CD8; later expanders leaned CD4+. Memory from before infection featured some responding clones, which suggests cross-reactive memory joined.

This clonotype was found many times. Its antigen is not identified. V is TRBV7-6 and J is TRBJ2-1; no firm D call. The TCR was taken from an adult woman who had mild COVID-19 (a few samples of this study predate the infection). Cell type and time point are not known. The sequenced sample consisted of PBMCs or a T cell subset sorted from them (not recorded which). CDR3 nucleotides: TGTGCCAGCAGCTTAGGGGGTGGCACTAATCATGAGCAGTTCTTC. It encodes CASSLGGGTNHEQFF.